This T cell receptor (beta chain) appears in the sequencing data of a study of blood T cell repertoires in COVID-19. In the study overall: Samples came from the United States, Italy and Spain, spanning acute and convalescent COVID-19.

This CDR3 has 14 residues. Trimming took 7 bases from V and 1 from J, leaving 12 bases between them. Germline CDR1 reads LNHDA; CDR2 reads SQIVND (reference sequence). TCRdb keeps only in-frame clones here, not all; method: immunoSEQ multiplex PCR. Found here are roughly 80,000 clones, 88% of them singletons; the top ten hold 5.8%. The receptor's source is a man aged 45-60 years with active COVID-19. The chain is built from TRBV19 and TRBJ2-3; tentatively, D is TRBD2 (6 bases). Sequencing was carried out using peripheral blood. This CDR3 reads CASTLTRGTDTQYF. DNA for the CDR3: TGTGCCAGTACCCTGACTAGAGGCACAGATACGCAGTATTTT.